Below, 10 T cell receptor beta chains from the same sample are listed, as sequenced in a study of CD8+CD57+ T cells in acquired aplastic anemia (dated by TCRdb to about 2018). The data were produced on an Illumina HiSeq 2000. Genomic DNA served as template for TCR beta VDJ combination and CDR3 sequence profiling. TCRdb took the public reads, trimmed them with fastp at Q25, ran MiXCR for clone calling and kept in-frame beta chains. Rows are unified per CDR3 protein, each entry keeping the most common DNA and genes. Recorded for this sample are roughly 240,000 distinct CDR3 sequences; around 45% of them occurred a single time. 7% to 9.5% of the sample lies in the top ten. The patients picked for sequencing were ones in whom flow cytometry had shown an expansion of CD8+CD57+ cells. Specimen: sorted CD4+, CD8+, or CD8+CD57+ T cells (not recorded which) from PBMCs. The receptors originated from a human donor with aplastic anemia.

This clonotype has ten or more counts. The chain's CDR3 is CATSPATGVAYGYTF. CDR3 bases: TGTGCCACCTCCCCAGCGACAGGGGTTGCCTATGGCTACACCTTC. The V gene is TRBV19, the J gene TRBJ1-2, with TRBD1 matching over 8 bases. The CDR3 is 15 residues long. The V gene end was trimmed by 10 bases and the J gene end by 4 bases; junction bases not matched to a gene: 14. The germline gives CDR1 LNHDA, CDR2 SQIVND (reference sequence). Using reference TRBV19 and TRBJ1-2 for the parts outside the CDR3, the full variable domain is DGGITQSPKYLFRKEGQNVTLSCEQNLNHDAMYWYRQDPGQGLRLIYYSQIVNDFQKGDIAEGYSVSREKKESFPLTVTSAQKNPTAFYLCATSPATGVAYGYTFGSGTRLTVV.

J is TRBJ2-6 and V is TRBV7-6; no clear D. The V gene's germline CDR1 is SGHVS and CDR2 FNYEAQ. V lost 6 bases, J lost 0 bases, and 9 bases lay in between. CDR3 length: 15 residues. CDR3 sequence (DNA): TGTGCCAGCAGGGGTGGCCTCTCTGGGGCCAACGTCCTGACTTTC. Protein: CASRGGLSGANVLTF.

V usage is TRBV7-3 and J usage is TRBJ2-1; 10 nucleotides match TRBD1. V lost 5 bases and J lost 2; bases outside the gene matches: 3. Germline V gene lookup returns CDR1 SGHTA and CDR2 FQGTGA. This CDR3 comprises 15 residues. CDR3 sequence reads: CASSEGQGTYNEQFF. CDR3 sequence (DNA): TGTGCCAGCAGCGAGGGACAGGGGACCTACAATGAGCAGTTCTTC.

This clonotype was seen many times. This chain uses TRBV19 with TRBJ1-1, with a weak D call TRBD1 (6 bases). The germline V and J ends were trimmed by 7 bases and 1 base, with 19 bases remaining between them. Germline loops: CDR1 LNHDA, CDR2 SQIVND (reference sequence). CDR3 length equals 16 residues. In DNA form, the CDR3 reads TGTGCCAGTATTCCCACAGTGGACAGAAGGAACACTGAAGCTTTCTTT. This sequence encodes CASIPTVDRRNTEAFF. The full variable domain, in which reference TRBV19 and TRBJ1-1 provide the parts outside the CDR3, is DGGITQSPKYLFRKEGQNVTLSCEQNLNHDAMYWYRQDPGQGLRLIYYSQIVNDFQKGDIAEGYSVSREKKESFPLTVTSAQKNPTAFYLCASIPTVDRRNTEAFFGQGTRLTVV.

J is TRBJ1-5 and V is TRBV6-1; tentative D call: TRBD1 (6 bases). This CDR3 is 17 amino acids long. CDR1 is MNHNS and CDR2 is SASEGT in the germline V gene. Deletions cut 6 bases from V and 5 bases from J, with 23 bases between. In DNA, the CDR3 is TGTGCCAGCAGAGGACAGACGGGGCTCTCTATTTATCAGCCCCAGCATTTT. Its translation is CASRGQTGLSIYQPQHF.

The chain combines TRBV25-1 with TRBJ2-1; TRBD2 matches 9 bases. V lost 3 bases and J lost 6; bases outside the gene matches: 6. This CDR3 is built from 15 residues. CDR1 is MGHDK, CDR2 SYGVNS, per germline. The CDR3 here is CASSDGLAGTNEQFF. The CDR3, as DNA: TGTGCCAGCAGTGACGGGCTAGCGGGAACCAATGAGCAGTTCTTC.

A remark on this clonotype: A much larger clone differs from this one at a single base, so this may be a read error. The chain has TRBV9 and TRBJ1-2; D is unresolved. The CDR3 totals 13 residues. Germline values: CDR1 SGDLS, CDR2 YYNGEE. CDR3: CASSGQVRYGYAF. Here the CDR3 DNA reads TGTGCCAGCAGCGGTCAGGTCCGCTATGGCTACGCCTTC.

This clonotype was counted many times. The chain has TRBV29-1 and TRBJ1-3; D not resolved. The CDR3 is 12 residues long. Looked up from germline, CDR1 is SQVTM and CDR2 is ANQGSEA. Trimming took 1 base from V and 4 from J, leaving 5 bases between them. The CDR3 coding sequence is TGCAGCGTTGAAGGCAGGGGAAACACCATATATTTT. Protein sequence: CSVEGRGNTIYF.

V usage is TRBV19 and J usage is TRBJ1-5; no clear D gene. The CDR3 is made up of 16 amino acids. The V end lost 4 bases, the J end lost 2 bases, and 15 bases lay between the germline ends. Per the germline V gene, CDR1 is LNHDA and CDR2 is SQIVND (reference sequence). The CDR3 protein is CASSKGWVVGNQPQHF. The DNA of the CDR3 is TGTGCCAGTAGTAAAGGGTGGGTGGTAGGCAATCAGCCCCAGCATTTT.

CDR3 amino acids: CAISTGAATNTEAFF. CDR3 in DNA: TGTGCCATCAGTACCGGGGCAGCGACGAACACTGAAGCTTTCTTT. The V and J genes are TRBV10-3 and TRBJ1-1; tentatively, D is TRBD1 (5 bases). Deletions cut 5 bases from V and 1 base from J, with 14 bases between. CDR1 is ENHRY and CDR2 is SYGVKD in the germline V gene. This CDR3 has 15 amino acids.